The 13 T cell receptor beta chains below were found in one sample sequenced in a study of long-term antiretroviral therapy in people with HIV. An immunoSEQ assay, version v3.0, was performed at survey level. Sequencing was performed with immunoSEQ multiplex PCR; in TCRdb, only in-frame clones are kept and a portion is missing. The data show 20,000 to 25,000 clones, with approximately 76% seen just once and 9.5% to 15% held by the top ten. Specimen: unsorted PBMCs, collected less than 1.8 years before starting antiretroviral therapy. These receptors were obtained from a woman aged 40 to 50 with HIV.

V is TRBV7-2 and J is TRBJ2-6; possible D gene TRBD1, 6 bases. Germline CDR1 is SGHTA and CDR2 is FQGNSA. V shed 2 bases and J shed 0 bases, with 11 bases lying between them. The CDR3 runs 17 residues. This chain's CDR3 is CASSLFGTTSGANVLTF. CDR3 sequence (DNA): TGTGCCAGCAGCTTATTCGGGACAACCTCTGGGGCCAACGTCCTGACTTTC.

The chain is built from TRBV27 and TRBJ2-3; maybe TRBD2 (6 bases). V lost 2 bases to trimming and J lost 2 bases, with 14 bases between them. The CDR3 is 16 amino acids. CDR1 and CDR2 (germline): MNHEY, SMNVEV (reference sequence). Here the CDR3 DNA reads TGTGCCAGCAGTTTAAGGGCCGCGGGGTCCACAGATACGCAGTATTTT. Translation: CASSLRAAGSTDTQYF.

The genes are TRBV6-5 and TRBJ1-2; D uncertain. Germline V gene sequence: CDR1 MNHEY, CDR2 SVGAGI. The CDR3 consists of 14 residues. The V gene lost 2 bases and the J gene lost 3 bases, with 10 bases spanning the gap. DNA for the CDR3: TGTGCCAGCAGTTACCTTTTGGGAGACTATGGCTACACCTTC. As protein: CASSYLLGDYGYTF.

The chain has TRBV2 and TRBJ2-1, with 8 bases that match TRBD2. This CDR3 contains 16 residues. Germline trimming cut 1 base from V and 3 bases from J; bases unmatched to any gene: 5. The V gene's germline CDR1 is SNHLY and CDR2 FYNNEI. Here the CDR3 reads CASSEEAGGSYNEQFF. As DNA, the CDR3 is TGTGCCAGCAGTGAAGAGGCGGGAGGAAGCTACAATGAGCAGTTCTTC.

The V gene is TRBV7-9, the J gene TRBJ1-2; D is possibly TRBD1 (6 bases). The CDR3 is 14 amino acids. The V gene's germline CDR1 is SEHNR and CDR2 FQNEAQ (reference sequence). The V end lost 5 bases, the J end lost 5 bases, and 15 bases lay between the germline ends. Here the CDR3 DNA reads TGTGCCAGCAGCAATAGTACACAGGGTTATGGCTACACCTTC. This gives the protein CASSNSTQGYGYTF.

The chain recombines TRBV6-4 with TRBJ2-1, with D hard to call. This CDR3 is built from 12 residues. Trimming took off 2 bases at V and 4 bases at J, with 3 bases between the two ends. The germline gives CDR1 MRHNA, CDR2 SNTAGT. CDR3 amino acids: CASSDGYNEQFF. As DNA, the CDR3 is TGTGCCAGCAGTGACGGTTACAATGAGCAGTTCTTC.

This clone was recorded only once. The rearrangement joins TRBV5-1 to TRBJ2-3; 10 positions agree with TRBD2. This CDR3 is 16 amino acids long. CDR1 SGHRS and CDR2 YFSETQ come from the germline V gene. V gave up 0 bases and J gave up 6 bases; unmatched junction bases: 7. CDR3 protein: CASSLEASGRFDTQYF. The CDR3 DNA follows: TGCGCCAGCAGCTTGGAGGCTAGCGGGAGATTCGATACGCAGTATTTT.

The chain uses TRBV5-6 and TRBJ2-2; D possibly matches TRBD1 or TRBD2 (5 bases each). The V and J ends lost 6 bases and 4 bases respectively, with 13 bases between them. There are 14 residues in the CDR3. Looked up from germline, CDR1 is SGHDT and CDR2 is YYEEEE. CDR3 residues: CASTDSGTTGELFF. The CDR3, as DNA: TGTGCCAGCACTGACTCAGGGACCACCGGGGAGCTGTTTTTT. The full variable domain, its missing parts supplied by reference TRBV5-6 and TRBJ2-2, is DAGVTQSPTHLIKTRGQQVTLRCSPKSGHDTVSWYQQALGQGPQFIFQYYEEEERQRGNFPDRFSGHQFPNYSSELNVNALLLGDSALYLCASTDSGTTGELFFGEGSRLTVL.

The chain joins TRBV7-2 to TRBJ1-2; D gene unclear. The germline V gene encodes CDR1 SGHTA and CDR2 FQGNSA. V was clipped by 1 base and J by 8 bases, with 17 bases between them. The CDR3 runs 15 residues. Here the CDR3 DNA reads TGTGCCAGCAGCTTAGTGGGCGGAGAAATGGGAGGCTACACCTTC. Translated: CASSLVGGEMGGYTF. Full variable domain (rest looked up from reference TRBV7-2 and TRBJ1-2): GAGVSQSPSNKVTEKGKDVELRCDPISGHTALYWYRQSLGQGLEFLIYFQGNSAPDKSGLPSDRFSAERTGGSVSTLTIQRTQQEDSAVYLCASSLVGGEMGGYTFGSGTRLTVV.

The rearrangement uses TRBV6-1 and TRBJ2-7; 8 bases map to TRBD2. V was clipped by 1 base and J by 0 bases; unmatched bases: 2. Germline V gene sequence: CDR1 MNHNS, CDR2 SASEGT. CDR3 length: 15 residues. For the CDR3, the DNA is TGTGCCAGCAGTGAAGGGGCGGGGGGCTCCTACGAGCAGTACTTC. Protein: CASSEGAGGSYEQYF.

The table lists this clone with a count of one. CDR3: CASSLGGDTDTQYF. The CDR3 DNA follows: TGCGCCAGCAGCTTGGGGGGGGACACAGATACGCAGTATTTT. This chain links TRBV5-1 with TRBJ2-3, with D tentatively TRBD2 (6 bases). Per germline, CDR1 SGHRS and CDR2 YFSETQ. With 0 bases removed from V and 2 bases from J, the gap between germline ends came to 7 bases. CDR3 length equals 14 residues.

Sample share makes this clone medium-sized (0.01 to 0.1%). CDR3 DNA: TGCGCCAGCAGCCAAGATATGAAGGGGCAAGGTGAAAAACTGTTTTTT. Translated: CASSQDMKGQGEKLFF. The rearrangement links TRBV4-3 to TRBJ1-4; D perhaps matches TRBD1 (5 bases). Germline V CDR1 and CDR2: LGHNA, YSLEER. The ends were cut back, 0 bases at V and 7 bases at J, with 15 bases in the middle. There are 16 residues in the CDR3.

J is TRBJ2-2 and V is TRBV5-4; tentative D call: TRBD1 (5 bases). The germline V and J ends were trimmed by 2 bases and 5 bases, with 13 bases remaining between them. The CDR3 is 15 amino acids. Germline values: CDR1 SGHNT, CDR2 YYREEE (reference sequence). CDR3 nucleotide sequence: TGTGCCAGCAGCTTTTTCCAGGGTGGTACCGGGGAGCTGTTTTTT. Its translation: CASSFFQGGTGELFF.